The 9 T cell receptor beta chains below come from one sample, sequenced in a study of OX40 agonist ivuxolimab in advanced cancers. Only in-frame clones appear in the TCRdb table, and some are missing; sequencing was by immunoSEQ multiplex PCR. The repertoire holds tens of thousands of clones, 80% seen once, with 0.95% to 1.5% in the top ten. Sequencing used CD4+ or CD8+ T cells sorted from blood, obtained in a trial of the OX40 agonist ivuxolimab. These receptors were taken from an adult with an advanced solid tumor such as melanoma, head and neck, liver or kidney cancer.

This clone was detected only once. The chain has TRBV4-3 and TRBJ2-7; D ambiguous. The CDR3 totals 17 residues. Trimming left V 1 base short and J 0 bases short, with 16 bases between. Germline V gene lookup returns CDR1 LGHNA and CDR2 YSLEER. CDR3 residues: CASSQGPPLDGSYEQYF. As DNA, the CDR3 is TGCGCCAGCAGCCAAGGGCCCCCCCTAGACGGCTCCTACGAGCAGTACTTC.

J is TRBJ1-1 and V is TRBV7-6; D call uncertain. Per germline, CDR1 SGHVS and CDR2 FNYEAQ. This CDR3 has 16 amino acids. With 1 base removed from V and 1 base from J, the gap between germline ends came to 13 bases. The CDR3 spells CASSLDLARQNTEAFF. DNA for the CDR3: TGTGCCAGCAGCTTAGATCTTGCGCGGCAGAACACTGAAGCTTTCTTT.

The J gene is TRBJ1-5, the V gene TRBV18, with 7 nucleotides matching TRBD1. There are 15 residues in the CDR3. Germline V lookup: CDR1 KGHSH, CDR2 LQKENI. Germline trimming cut 2 bases from V and 3 bases from J; bases unmatched to any gene: 4. This CDR3 reads CASSPGGQHNQPQHF. For the CDR3, the DNA is TGTGCCAGCTCACCAGGGGGACAGCACAATCAGCCCCAGCATTTT.

The chain combines TRBV19 with TRBJ2-7; TRBD2 matches 7 bases. Looked up from germline, CDR1 is LNHDA and CDR2 is SQIVND (reference sequence). The V segment lost 6 bases and the J segment 3 bases; nucleotides outside the gene matches: 5. The CDR3 loop spans 13 amino acids. In DNA, the CDR3 is TGTGCCAGTAGAGCGGGGCCGGACTACGAGCAGTACTTC. Protein product: CASRAGPDYEQYF.

The chain has TRBV23-1 and TRBJ2-5; D may match TRBD1 or TRBD2 (5 bases each). TRBV23-1 is designated an ORF whose function remains uncertain. The CDR3 spans 16 residues. V was trimmed by 1 base and J by 4 bases, leaving 16 bases between them. DNA for the CDR3: TGCGCCAGCAGTCAATTAAGCCCAGGGAGAACAGAGACCCAGTACTTC. Translating it yields CASSQLSPGRTETQYF.

This clone was seen only a few times. This sequence joins TRBV6-5 and TRBJ2-3; D gene uncertain. Trimming removed 5 bases from V and 9 bases from J, with 18 bases in between. The length of the CDR3 is 14 residues. Looked up from germline, CDR1 is MNHEY and CDR2 is SVGAGI. The DNA of the CDR3 is TGTGCCAGCAGTGAATCACGACCGTCAGGCACGCAGTATTTT. Translating it yields CASSESRPSGTQYF.

This clone appeared a few times. Here the CDR3 DNA reads TGTGCCATCAGTAGTACTAGCGGGGTTGGAGATACGCAGTATTTT. It yields the protein CAISSTSGVGDTQYF. The genes are TRBV10-3 and TRBJ2-3, with 10 bases fitting TRBD2. The length of the CDR3 is 15 residues. V was clipped by 5 bases and J by 5 bases; unmatched bases: 7. Germline lookup yields CDR1 ENHRY and CDR2 SYGVKD.

A single count supports this clone. CDR3 region: CASSPDQNQPQHF. The DNA of the CDR3 is TGTGCCAGCTCACCAGACCAAAATCAGCCCCAGCATTTT. This rearrangement joins TRBV18 to TRBJ1-5; D gene uncertain. The CDR3 is 13 amino acids. Germline V gives CDR1 KGHSH, CDR2 LQKENI. Trimming cost V 2 bases and J 4 bases, with 6 bases left between them.

The chain carries TRBV10-3 and TRBJ2-3, with 8 bases matching TRBD1. There are 13 residues in the CDR3. The trim removed 8 bases at V and 2 bases at J, leaving 3 bases unmatched. Germline V gives CDR1 ENHRY, CDR2 SYGVKD. The CDR3 reads CAIGQGYTDTQYF. CDR3 coding DNA: TGTGCCATCGGACAGGGCTACACAGATACGCAGTATTTT.